This TCR beta chain was profiled in a study of blood T cell repertoires in COVID-19. The overall study: Spain, Italy and the United States supplied samples that represented acute and convalescent COVID-19.

As handled by the study authors: Quantification of nucleated cells was approximated via reference gene primer amplification. Assay used: immunoSEQ multiplex PCR; TCRdb lists only in-frame clones, some missing. V and J calls and clone size are those listed in that table; D and trimming were worked out from the DNA. The table records 140,000 to 150,000 clones, 81% of them present only once. This receptor was taken from a human donor with acute or convalescent COVID-19. The donor label of this sample is uncertain. Sequenced sample: peripheral blood.

As DNA, the CDR3 is TGCGCCAGCAGCTTGGTTATTCAGGGACATGGAACTCTACCTGAAAAACTGTTTTTT. This codes for CASSLVIQGHGTLPEKLFF. V usage is TRBV5-1 and J usage is TRBJ1-4; D may be TRBD1 (6 bases). The germline CDR1 and CDR2 sequences are SGHRS and YFSETQ. There are 19 residues in the CDR3. Deletions cut 0 bases from V and 7 bases from J, with 25 bases between.